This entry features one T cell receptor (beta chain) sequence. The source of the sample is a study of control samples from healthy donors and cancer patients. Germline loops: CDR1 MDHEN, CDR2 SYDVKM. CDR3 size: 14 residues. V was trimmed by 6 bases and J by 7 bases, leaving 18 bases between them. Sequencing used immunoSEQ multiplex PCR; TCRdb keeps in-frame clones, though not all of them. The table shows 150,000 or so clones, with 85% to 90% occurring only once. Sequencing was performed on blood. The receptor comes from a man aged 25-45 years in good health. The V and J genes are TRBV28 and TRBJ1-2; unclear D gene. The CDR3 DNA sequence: TGTGCCAGCAGCCAAAGTGACGGGTCTACTGGCTACACCTTC. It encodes CASSQSDGSTGYTF.